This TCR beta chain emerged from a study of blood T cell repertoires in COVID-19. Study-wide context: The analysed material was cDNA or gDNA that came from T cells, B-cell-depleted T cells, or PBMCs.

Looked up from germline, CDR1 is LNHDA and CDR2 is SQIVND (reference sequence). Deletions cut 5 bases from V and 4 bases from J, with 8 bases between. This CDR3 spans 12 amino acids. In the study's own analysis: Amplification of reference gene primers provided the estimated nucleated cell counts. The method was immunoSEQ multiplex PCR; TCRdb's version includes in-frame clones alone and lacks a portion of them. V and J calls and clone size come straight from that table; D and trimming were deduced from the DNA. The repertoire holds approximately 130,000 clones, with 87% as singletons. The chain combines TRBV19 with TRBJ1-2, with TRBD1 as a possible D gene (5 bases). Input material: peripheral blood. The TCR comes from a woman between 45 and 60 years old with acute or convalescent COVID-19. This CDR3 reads CASSQGFYGYTF. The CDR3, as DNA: TGTGCCAGTAGTCAGGGTTTCTATGGCTACACCTTC.